This passage covers 25 T cell receptor beta chains from one sample sequenced in a study of T cell repertoires in cytomegalovirus infection. The antigens for these receptors are not known. One entry per CDR3 protein results from TCRdb running MiXCR on the reads. The table has about 900,000 distinct CDR3 sequences, roughly 31% seen once. The sequences come from cultured CD8+ T cells from PBMCs, collected from culture after CMV antigen stimulation. These receptors came from a human donor in good health (CMV status not recorded). Some clones in this sample may be carry-over from other donors' samples.

This clonotype was seen a handful of times. The chain links TRBV2 to TRBJ2-4; D might be TRBD1 (6 bases). The V gene lost 6 bases and the J gene lost 8 bases, with 23 bases spanning the gap. This CDR3 contains 16 residues. CDR1 and CDR2 (germline): SNHLY, FYNNEI. CDR3 in DNA: TGTGCCAGCAGGATAGGGGAAGACAGGCGGCGTGACATTCAGTACTTC. This translates into CASRIGEDRRRDIQYF. The whole variable domain, filled in from reference TRBV2 and TRBJ2-4, reads EPEVTQTPSHQVTQMGQEVILRCVPISNHLYFYWYRQILGQKVEFLVSFYNNEISEKSEIFDDQFSVERPDGSNFTLKIRSTKLEDSAMYFCASRIGEDRRRDIQYFGAGTRLSVL.

This clonotype showed up just a few times. The chain joins TRBV2 to TRBJ2-3; maybe TRBD2 (6 bases). Trimming took off 6 bases at V and 2 bases at J, with 12 bases between the two ends. Germline V CDR1 and CDR2: SNHLY, FYNNEI. The CDR3 has 14 residues. The CDR3 nucleotides read TGTGCCAGCAGCGGGGCGGGATCCACAGATACGCAGTATTTT. This codes for CASSGAGSTDTQYF. Full variable domain (rest looked up from reference TRBV2 and TRBJ2-3): EPEVTQTPSHQVTQMGQEVILRCVPISNHLYFYWYRQILGQKVEFLVSFYNNEISEKSEIFDDQFSVERPDGSNFTLKIRSTKLEDSAMYFCASSGAGSTDTQYFGPGTRLTVL.

The V and J genes are TRBV27 and TRBJ2-1; D is possibly TRBD1 (5 bases). Germline values: CDR1 MNHEY, CDR2 SMNVEV (reference sequence). Trimming cost V 2 bases and J 7 bases, with 15 bases left between them. The length of the CDR3 is 15 residues. The CDR3 coding sequence is TGTGCCAGCAGTTTAATTGGTCCAGGGCAGAATGAGCAGTTCTTC. Protein: CASSLIGPGQNEQFF.

The table lists this clonotype with many counts. J is TRBJ1-2 and V is TRBV15; maybe TRBD1 (6 bases). The CDR3 loop spans 15 amino acids. V shed 2 bases and J shed 2 bases, with 12 bases lying between them. Germline CDR1 LNHNV, CDR2 YYDKDF (reference sequence). The CDR3 sequence is CATSRYLDRNYGYTF. DNA of the CDR3: TGTGCCACCAGCAGATACTTGGACAGAAACTATGGCTACACCTTC.

The chain has TRBV7-9 and TRBJ1-2; D unclear. The germline V and J ends were trimmed by 3 bases and 9 bases, with 8 bases remaining between them. The germline V gene encodes CDR1 SEHNR and CDR2 FQNEAQ (reference sequence). The CDR3 is 11 amino acids. CDR3 nucleotides: TGTGCCAGCAGCTTGGAAATGAGCTACACCTTC. This gives the protein CASSLEMSYTF.

The chain has TRBV27 and TRBJ2-2; TRBD2 is a possible D gene (5 bases). With 5 bases removed from V and 4 bases from J, the gap between germline ends came to 14 bases. The germline CDR1 and CDR2 sequences are MNHEY and SMNVEV (reference sequence). The CDR3 runs to 15 residues. CDR3 sequence reads: CASSPRTDSTGELFF. The CDR3 nucleotides read TGTGCCAGCAGTCCGCGGACTGATTCCACCGGGGAGCTGTTTTTT.

V is TRBV27 and J is TRBJ2-1; a weak D match, TRBD1 (6 bases). Germline CDR1 is MNHEY and CDR2 is SMNVEV (reference sequence). The CDR3 spans 14 residues. Deletions cut 8 bases from V and 1 base from J, with 12 bases between. The CDR3 here is CASASGTSYNEQFF. CDR3 coding DNA: TGTGCCAGCGCTTCCGGGACATCCTACAATGAGCAGTTCTTC.

The chain has TRBV27 and TRBJ2-3; no clear D gene. Germline V gene lookup returns CDR1 MNHEY and CDR2 SMNVEV (reference sequence). This CDR3 is built from 11 residues. Between the trimmed V and J ends, which lost 6 bases and 7 bases, there was a span of 8 bases. Here the CDR3 DNA reads TGTGCCAGCAGGGTTAGTTATACGCAGTATTTT. Protein sequence: CASRVSYTQYF.

Details on this clonotype: A much larger clone lies one base from this, so it may be a read error. The gene calls are TRBV7-9 and TRBJ1-2; 9 nucleotides agree with TRBD1. Losses at the gene ends were 5 bases for V and 4 bases for J; bases not matched to a gene: 8. From germline, CDR1 is SEHNR and CDR2 FQNEAQ (reference sequence). There are 15 residues in the CDR3. CDR3 bases: TGTGCCAGCAGCGAGAGACAGGGGGTATGCTATGGCTACACCTTC. It translates to CASSERQGVCYGYTF.

In DNA form, the CDR3 reads TGTGCCAGCAGCCAAGGGACAGGGAGGAGAGAAGCTTTCTTT. This encodes CASSQGTGRREAFF. V is TRBV14 and J is TRBJ1-1; TRBD1 agrees at 8 bases. This CDR3 region has 14 residues. The germline V gene encodes CDR1 SGHDN and CDR2 FVKESK. The V gene end was trimmed by 1 base and the J gene end by 8 bases; junction bases not matched to a gene: 6.

The table lists this clonotype with a few counts. The chain combines TRBV6-6 with TRBJ2-7; the D gene could be TRBD1 or TRBD2 (6 bases each). V lost 0 bases and J 5 bases, leaving 11 bases between the germline ends. The CDR3 is made up of 14 amino acids. Looked up from germline, CDR1 is MNHNY and CDR2 is SVGAGI (reference sequence). Here the CDR3 DNA reads TGTGCCAGCAGTTACTCGAATAGGGGGGACGAGCAGTACTTC. Translating it yields CASSYSNRGDEQYF.

This clonotype was counted between two and nine times. The chain carries TRBV7-9 and TRBJ1-2, with D possibly matching TRBD1 (5 bases). V was trimmed by 6 bases and J by 1 base, leaving 18 bases between them. The germline CDR1 and CDR2 sequences are SEHNR and FQNEAQ (reference sequence). This CDR3 has 16 amino acids. The CDR3 nucleotides read TGTGCCAGCAGTCGCCCTCCGGGGCGAATTAACTATGGCTACACCTTC. It encodes CASSRPPGRINYGYTF.

V is TRBV5-5 and J is TRBJ1-1; D ambiguous. The length of the CDR3 is 13 residues. The germline gives CDR1 SGHKS, CDR2 YYEKEE (reference sequence). V gave up 4 bases and J gave up 3 bases, with 10 bases separating them. CDR3 in DNA: TGTGCCAGCAGCACCGCTCGAGACACTGAAGCTTTCTTT. Encoded protein: CASSTARDTEAFF.

The chain has TRBV6-5 and TRBJ2-3; D ambiguous. The CDR3 totals 14 residues. V lost 2 bases and J lost 2, with 8 bases in between. Per germline, CDR1 MNHEY and CDR2 SVGAGI. CDR3 nucleotide sequence: TGTGCCAGCAGTTACGATGGGATCACAGATACGCAGTATTTT. The encoded protein is CASSYDGITDTQYF.

This chain connects TRBV27 to TRBJ2-1; the match to TRBD2 covers 11 bases. Germline V gene lookup returns CDR1 MNHEY and CDR2 SMNVEV (reference sequence). The CDR3 runs 17 residues. J lost 4 bases, V lost 4 bases, and 9 bases had no gene match. CDR3 amino acids: CASSSSSGGLPYNEQFF. The DNA of the CDR3 is TGTGCCAGCAGTTCCTCTAGCGGGGGGCTTCCATACAATGAGCAGTTCTTC.

This clonotype has a handful of counts. The gene calls are TRBV7-9 and TRBJ2-1; the match to TRBD2 covers 13 bases. The V segment lost 6 bases and the J segment 9 bases; nucleotides outside the gene matches: 8. This CDR3 region has 15 residues. Germline-derived CDR1 and CDR2 are SEHNR and FQNEAQ (reference sequence). DNA of the CDR3: TGTGCCAGCAGACCCACTAGCGGGGGGGCCAGTGAGCAGTTCTTC. Translation gives CASRPTSGGASEQFF.

This clonotype was picked up many times. This chain links TRBV7-9 with TRBJ1-1; 8 bases are a match to TRBD1. This CDR3 comprises 13 residues. CDR1 is SEHNR and CDR2 is FQNEAQ in the germline V gene (reference sequence). After removal of 0 bases from V and 7 bases from J, the junction contained 1 base not matched to a gene. CDR3 sequence reads: CASSLAGQGEAFF. CDR3 in DNA: TGTGCCAGCAGCTTAGCAGGACAGGGTGAAGCTTTCTTT.

This clonotype was counted only a few times. As DNA, the CDR3 is TGCGCCAGCAGCCAAGAGACGAGGGACGAGCAGTACTTC. Residues: CASSQETRDEQYF. The V and J genes are TRBV4-1 and TRBJ2-7, with D possibly matching TRBD2 (5 bases). V lost 0 bases and J lost 5, with 8 bases in between. The V gene's germline CDR1 is MGHRA and CDR2 YSYEKL. The CDR3 loop spans 13 amino acids.

This clonotype was observed a handful of times. The rearrangement uses TRBV6-6 and TRBJ2-5; a possible D gene is TRBD2 (6 bases). The germline V gene encodes CDR1 MNHNY and CDR2 SVGAGI (reference sequence). The V and J ends lost 1 base and 3 bases respectively, with 12 bases between them. The CDR3 contains 15 residues. CDR3 in amino acids: CASSYLATRKETQYF. The CDR3 coding sequence is TGTGCCAGCAGTTACTTGGCGACTAGAAAAGAGACCCAGTACTTC.

Many counts were recorded for this clonotype. The rearrangement links TRBV6-4 to TRBJ2-3; TRBD2 agrees at 12 bases. The junction had 0 bases not matched to a gene; V was cut back by 0 bases and J by 5 bases. The CDR3 totals 15 residues. Per germline, CDR1 MRHNA and CDR2 SNTAGT. The CDR3 sequence: CASSDSTSGGDTQYF. CDR3 sequence (DNA): TGTGCCAGCAGTGACTCGACTAGCGGGGGAGATACGCAGTATTTT.

Ten or more counts support this clonotype. The V and J genes are TRBV7-3 and TRBJ1-1; D gene ambiguous. V was clipped by 5 bases and J by 1 base, with 14 bases between them. The CDR3 has 15 amino acids. Germline V lookup: CDR1 SGHTA, CDR2 FQGTGA. The CDR3 DNA follows: TGTGCCAGCAGCCTGACGGAGCTGCCGAACACTGAAGCTTTCTTT. It translates to CASSLTELPNTEAFF.

This clonotype was recorded many times. The DNA for the CDR3 is TGTGCCAGTAGTATTCCCAGGGTGTCGGCTTACAATGAGCAGTTCTTC. Amino acids: CASSIPRVSAYNEQFF. This chain connects TRBV19 to TRBJ2-1; D perhaps matches TRBD1 (5 bases). V was shortened by 3 bases and J by 4 bases, with 16 bases between the two germline ends. Germline loops: CDR1 LNHDA, CDR2 SQIVND (reference sequence). This CDR3 comprises 16 residues.

This clonotype was counted only a few times. The gene calls are TRBV6-1 and TRBJ1-4; 7 bases fit TRBD1. V was pared by 4 bases and J by 7 bases, with 6 bases of the junction left unmatched. The CDR3 runs to 14 residues. The germline V gene encodes CDR1 MNHNS and CDR2 SASEGT. CDR3 amino acids: CASSGQGQSEKLFF. The CDR3 nucleotides are TGTGCCAGCAGTGGACAGGGACAGAGTGAAAAACTGTTTTTT.

The sample holds a few counts of this clonotype. V gene TRBV18 combines with J gene TRBJ1-1; D remains unclear. V was shortened by 3 bases and J by 5 bases, with 10 bases between the two germline ends. The CDR3 spans 13 residues. Germline CDR1 reads KGHSH; CDR2 reads LQKENI. The CDR3 spells CASSPSGWTEAFF. The CDR3, as DNA: TGTGCCAGCTCACCTTCCGGATGGACTGAAGCTTTCTTT.

This clonotype was seen only a few times. The CDR3 region has the DNA TGCGCCAGCAGCCAAGAAGGGGCAGGGGTCTATGGCTACACCTTC. Its protein product is CASSQEGAGVYGYTF. The V call is TRBV4-1, the J call TRBJ1-2, with D possibly TRBD1 on 6 matching bases. Trimming left V 0 bases short and J 4 bases short, with 12 bases between. Per the germline V gene, CDR1 is MGHRA and CDR2 is YSYEKL. CDR3 length: 15 residues.